This entry lists 28 T cell receptor beta chains sequenced from one sample in a study of shared clonotypes between healthy human individuals. Only in-frame clones appear in the TCRdb table, and some are missing; sequencing was by immunoSEQ multiplex PCR. The sample lists 2 million to 2.5 million clones, roughly 91% occurring once. CD45RO-negative cells were positively selected for CCR7, leaving out terminally differentiated effector memory CD45RA+ cells. Sequencing was done on a sample of naive CD8+ T cells from PBMCs. The receptors originated from a man younger than 35 in good health. Some clones in this sample may be carry-over from other donors' samples.

The CDR3 is CSVELLHRSSYEQYF. In DNA form, the CDR3 reads TGCAGCGTTGAGCTTTTACACAGGAGCTCCTACGAGCAGTACTTC. This rearrangement joins TRBV29-1 to TRBJ2-7, with D perhaps TRBD1 (5 bases). Per the germline V gene, CDR1 is SQVTM and CDR2 is ANQGSEA. The CDR3 runs to 15 residues. The V end lost 3 bases, the J end lost 0 bases, and 15 bases lay between the germline ends.

Here the CDR3 reads CASSYSTGFLQQYF. The CDR3 coding sequence is TGTGCCAGCAGTTACTCTACAGGTTTTCTCCAGCAGTACTTC. The chain combines TRBV6-5 with TRBJ2-7, with a tentative D call TRBD1 (5 bases). V shed 0 bases and J shed 8 bases, with 14 bases lying between them. Per germline, CDR1 MNHEY and CDR2 SVGAGI. CDR3 length equals 14 residues.

The rearrangement uses TRBV9 and TRBJ2-3; D gene uncertain. CDR3 length equals 16 residues. From germline, CDR1 is SGDLS and CDR2 YYNGEE. V was clipped by 0 bases and J by 2 bases, with 13 bases between them. The CDR3 sequence is CASSVAGQPLTDTQYF. The CDR3, as DNA: TGTGCCAGCAGCGTAGCGGGTCAGCCGCTCACAGATACGCAGTATTTT.

This clone was observed a single time. The chain joins TRBV13 to TRBJ2-7, with a tentative D call TRBD1 (5 bases). V was trimmed by 0 bases and J by 0 bases, leaving 9 bases between them. The CDR3 runs 15 residues. The V gene's germline CDR1 is PRHDT and CDR2 FYEKMQ (reference sequence). The CDR3 coding sequence is TGTGCCAGCAGCTTAGGGGGGCAGCCCTCCTACGAGCAGTACTTC. Encoded protein: CASSLGGQPSYEQYF.

The rearrangement links TRBV13 to TRBJ1-1, with a possible D match to TRBD1 (6 bases). The CDR3 loop spans 16 amino acids. Germline CDR1 reads PRHDT; CDR2 reads FYEKMQ (reference sequence). V lost 4 bases, J lost 1 base, and 16 bases lay in between. The CDR3 protein is CASSSGHTGSNTEAFF. The CDR3 bases are TGTGCCAGCAGCTCGGGCCACACAGGGTCGAACACTGAAGCTTTCTTT.

This chain joins TRBV5-1 and TRBJ2-7, with D possibly being TRBD1 (5 bases). Trimming took 6 bases from V and 5 from J, leaving 18 bases between them. CDR3 size: 14 residues. Germline-derived CDR1 and CDR2 are SGHRS and YFSETQ. CDR3 in DNA: TGCGCCAGCAACCTGCGTAGGGGAATGGACGAGCAGTACTTC. Translated, it gives CASNLRRGMDEQYF. Complete variable domain (other parts from reference TRBV5-1 and TRBJ2-7): KAGVTQTPRYLIKTRGQQVTLSCSPISGHRSVSWYQQTPGQGLQFLFEYFSETQRNKGNFPGRFSGRQFSNSRSEMNVSTLELGDSALYLCASNLRRGMDEQYFGPGTRLTVT.

The table lists this clone with a few counts. V usage is TRBV15 and J usage is TRBJ1-1, with TRBD1 matching over 7 bases. Germline-derived CDR1 and CDR2 are LNHNV and YYDKDF (reference sequence). Unmatched junction bases numbered 4, after V lost 2 bases and J lost 1 base. This CDR3 contains 15 residues. The CDR3 loop is CATSRPRTGNTEAFF. The CDR3 region has the DNA TGTGCCACCAGCAGACCGAGGACAGGGAACACTGAAGCTTTCTTT.

This chain links TRBV10-3 with TRBJ1-1, with a weak D call TRBD1 (5 bases). Germline-derived CDR1 and CDR2 are ENHRY and SYGVKD. This CDR3 comprises 14 residues. The V gene lost 0 bases and the J gene lost 2 bases, with 7 bases spanning the gap. The CDR3 region is CAISESQGNTEAFF. For the CDR3, the DNA is TGTGCCATCAGTGAGTCTCAGGGCAACACTGAAGCTTTCTTT.

The chain recombines TRBV4-2 with TRBJ1-1; D unclear. This CDR3 has 13 amino acids. The V gene lost 1 base and the J gene lost 2 bases, with 5 bases spanning the gap. Germline V gene sequence: CDR1 LGHNA, CDR2 YNFKEQ. CDR3 residues: CASSQARNTEAFF. The DNA of the CDR3 is TGTGCCAGCAGCCAAGCCAGAAACACTGAAGCTTTCTTT.

The chain carries TRBV20-1 and TRBJ2-1; D not certain. Looked up from germline, CDR1 is DFQATT and CDR2 is SNEGSKA (reference sequence). V gave up 0 bases and J gave up 8 bases, with 5 bases separating them. The CDR3 is made up of 11 amino acids. The DNA for the CDR3 is TGCAGTGCTAGAGATTGGGATGAGCAGTTCTTC. This translates into CSARDWDEQFF.

The chain has TRBV6-5 and TRBJ2-7, with 7 positions matching TRBD2. CDR3 length: 14 amino acids. Per germline, CDR1 MNHEY and CDR2 SVGAGI. Trimming took 0 bases from V and 6 from J; bases not matched to a gene: 5. CDR3 sequence (DNA): TGTGCCAGCAGTTACTCTGGGGGAGGGCGCGAGCAGTACTTC. It is translated as CASSYSGGGREQYF.

The gene calls are TRBV6-6 and TRBJ1-4, with TRBD1 as a possible D gene (6 bases). CDR1 and CDR2 (germline): MNHNY, SVGAGI (reference sequence). The CDR3 consists of 16 residues. V lost 0 bases to trimming and J lost 8 bases, with 16 bases between them. CDR3 region: CASSYSMRSGGEKLFF. In nucleotides, the CDR3 is TGTGCCAGCAGTTACTCGATGCGGTCGGGGGGCGAAAAACTGTTTTTT.

The chain is built from TRBV4-1 and TRBJ2-1; 8 nucleotides align to TRBD2. The V gene end was trimmed by 2 bases and the J gene end by 8 bases; junction bases not matched to a gene: 14. Germline V gives CDR1 MGHRA, CDR2 YSYEKL. The CDR3 is 17 residues long. CDR3 region: CASSQRPPGTRFDEQFF. In DNA, the CDR3 is TGCGCCAGCAGCCAACGACCACCTGGGACTAGGTTCGATGAGCAGTTCTTC.

The V and J genes are TRBV2 and TRBJ2-7; D is perhaps TRBD2 (6 bases). Germline CDR1 SNHLY, CDR2 FYNNEI. The CDR3 is 16 residues long. With 4 bases removed from V and 0 bases from J, the gap between germline ends came to 16 bases. DNA for the CDR3: TGTGCCAGCAGTGGGATACGGGAGTTCACCTCCTACGAGCAGTACTTC. It specifies CASSGIREFTSYEQYF.

In the case of this clone: In the same sample, other DNA sequences code for this CDR3. The V call is TRBV7-9, the J call TRBJ2-1; D unclear. Per germline, CDR1 SEHNR and CDR2 FQNEAQ (reference sequence). The V end was cut by 1 base, the J end by 4 bases, with 5 bases between. This CDR3 is built from 13 residues. Here the CDR3 DNA reads TGTGCCAGCAGCTTAGGCAGGTACAATGAGCAGTTCTTC. This sequence encodes CASSLGRYNEQFF.

The chain carries TRBV5-4 and TRBJ2-5; D uncertain. Between the trimmed V and J ends, which lost 7 bases and 3 bases, there was a span of 10 bases. Germline V CDR1 and CDR2: SGHNT, YYREEE (reference sequence). This CDR3 is 12 amino acids long. The CDR3 nucleotides read TGTGCCAGCGGCGCGGCTAAAGAGACCCAGTACTTC. As protein: CASGAAKETQYF.

The rearrangement uses TRBV6-5 and TRBJ1-1; 8 bases are a match to TRBD1. In germline, CDR1 is MNHEY, CDR2 SVGAGI. V dropped 2 bases and J dropped 7; count of bases not matched to a gene: 6. The CDR3 extends over 14 amino acids. CDR3 sequence reads: CASSYGQGQIEAFF. In nucleotides, the CDR3 is TGTGCCAGCAGTTACGGACAGGGACAGATTGAAGCTTTCTTT.

The V gene is TRBV4-1, the J gene TRBJ1-2; D is perhaps TRBD1 (6 bases). Germline V lookup: CDR1 MGHRA, CDR2 YSYEKL. The CDR3 contains 14 residues. Trimming removed 2 bases at V and 6 bases at J, with 13 bases between. Written as DNA, the CDR3 is TGCGCCAGCAGCCAAATTACAGGGTTCCATGGCTACACCTTC. It yields the protein CASSQITGFHGYTF.

V gene TRBV4-1 combines with J gene TRBJ2-2; D is possibly TRBD1 (7 bases). The CDR3 is 18 residues long. Germline V CDR1 and CDR2: MGHRA, YSYEKL. V shed 0 bases and J shed 4 bases, with 18 bases lying between them. The CDR3 is CASSQDWATGTFTGELFF. CDR3 nucleotide sequence: TGCGCCAGCAGCCAAGATTGGGCGACAGGGACTTTCACCGGGGAGCTGTTTTTT.

V usage is TRBV7-9 and J usage is TRBJ2-5; D remains ambiguous. Germline CDR1 SEHNR, CDR2 FQNEAQ (reference sequence). V lost 8 bases to trimming and J lost 2 bases, with 9 bases between them. The CDR3 consists of 12 residues. The DNA of the CDR3 is TGTGCCAGCTGTGACTTACAAGAGACCCAGTACTTC. Its translation is CASCDLQETQYF.

This clone was observed once. This chain joins TRBV2 and TRBJ2-1; either TRBD1 or TRBD2 may fit D (5 bases each). This CDR3 has 14 residues. Trimming cost V 4 bases and J 1 base, with 8 bases left between them. Germline V CDR1 and CDR2: SNHLY, FYNNEI. This CDR3 is CASSGDVSYNEQFF. CDR3 DNA: TGTGCCAGCAGTGGGGACGTGTCCTACAATGAGCAGTTCTTC.

The J gene is TRBJ2-1, the V gene TRBV28; TRBD1 matches at 11 bases. Germline CDR1 reads MDHEN; CDR2 reads SYDVKM. The CDR3 spans 15 residues. J lost 8 bases, V lost 3 bases, and 6 bases had no gene match. The CDR3 sequence: CASSFGQGAWDEQFF. The DNA of the CDR3 is TGTGCCAGCAGTTTCGGACAGGGGGCATGGGATGAGCAGTTCTTC.

The chain uses TRBV27 and TRBJ2-6, with TRBD1 matching over 7 bases. Trimming removed 6 bases from V and 1 base from J; junction bases left unmatched: 12. The CDR3 covers 18 residues. Germline lookup yields CDR1 MNHEY and CDR2 SMNVEV (reference sequence). CDR3 protein: CASSPQGDRPSGANVLTF. The CDR3 coding sequence is TGTGCCAGCAGCCCCCAGGGGGACCGGCCTTCTGGGGCCAACGTCCTGACTTTC.

The sample holds one count of this clone. The chain has TRBV7-9 and TRBJ2-1; maybe TRBD1 (6 bases). Trimming removed 2 bases at V and 8 bases at J, with 13 bases between. From germline, CDR1 is SEHNR and CDR2 FQNEAQ (reference sequence). The CDR3 totals 14 residues. DNA of the CDR3: TGTGCCAGCAGCTTAATTCAGGGGAAGGATGAGCAGTTCTTC. Translation: CASSLIQGKDEQFF.

The chain couples TRBV11-2 to TRBJ2-7; the D gene is possibly TRBD1 (6 bases). V was trimmed by 3 bases and J by 0 bases, leaving 12 bases between them. In germline, CDR1 is SGHAT, CDR2 FQNNGV. The CDR3 runs to 15 residues. DNA of the CDR3: TGTGCCAGCAGCTTGAGTCAGGGGACCTCCTACGAGCAGTACTTC. Its translation: CASSLSQGTSYEQYF.

J is TRBJ2-1 and V is TRBV6-1; tentative D call: TRBD2 (6 bases). This CDR3 contains 13 residues. The germline V and J ends were trimmed by 11 bases and 1 base, with 12 bases remaining between them. Germline loops: CDR1 MNHNS, CDR2 SASEGT. The DNA of the CDR3 is TGTGCCGGCGGGACTTCTTCCTACAATGAGCAGTTCTTC. It specifies CAGGTSSYNEQFF.

This clone has a handful of counts. The rearrangement joins TRBV20-1 to TRBJ1-1; D gene unclear. This CDR3 contains 11 residues. The ends were cut back, 1 base at V and 5 bases at J, with 5 bases in the middle. Germline V CDR1 and CDR2: DFQATT, SNEGSKA (reference sequence). CDR3 sequence reads: CSARGETEAFF. The CDR3 DNA reads TGCAGTGCTAGAGGAGAAACTGAAGCTTTCTTT.

This rearrangement joins TRBV29-1 to TRBJ1-2, with no clear D. Trimming removed 6 bases from V and 6 bases from J, with 17 bases in between. Looked up from germline, CDR1 is SQVTM and CDR2 is ANQGSEA. This CDR3 spans 13 amino acids. The CDR3, as DNA: TGCAGCGTCCCCCGGCGGGGATGGGATGGCTACACCTTC. Amino acid sequence: CSVPRRGWDGYTF.